These 8 T cell receptor beta chains were sequenced from one sample in a study of blood T cells in healthy people across ages. Primers used in a second PCR of roughly 6 to 11 cycles were a sample-barcoded 5' primer and a J-beta primer mix. TCRdb processed the 5' RACE reads anew with MiXCR; each CDR3 protein has one entry. The data contain 550,000 to 750,000 distinct CDR3 sequences, about 21% of them singletons. The sequencing input was blood. The receptors derive from an older man in good health.

This clonotype was seen a single time. The genes are TRBV20-1 and TRBJ1-3; 8 nucleotides line up with TRBD1. This CDR3 has 13 amino acids. The trim removed 5 bases at V and 2 bases at J, leaving 2 bases unmatched. Germline CDR1 is DFQATT and CDR2 is SNEGSKA (reference sequence). The CDR3 reads CSAEDRAGNTIYF. DNA of the CDR3: TGCAGTGCTGAGGACAGGGCTGGAAACACCATATATTTT.

The chain carries TRBV2 and TRBJ2-3; 14 nucleotides line up with TRBD2. The CDR3 extends over 15 amino acids. The trim removed 7 bases at V and 5 bases at J, leaving 5 bases unmatched. CDR1 SNHLY and CDR2 FYNNEI come from the germline V gene. The CDR3 DNA follows: TGTGCCAGCACCGTCGGACTAGCGGGAGGAGATACGCAGTATTTT. It yields the protein CASTVGLAGGDTQYF.

This clonotype was detected a few times. The chain uses TRBV5-5 and TRBJ1-1; maybe TRBD1 (6 bases). The CDR3 extends over 15 amino acids. Trimming took off 4 bases at V and 3 bases at J, with 16 bases between the two ends. Germline loops: CDR1 SGHKS, CDR2 YYEKEE (reference sequence). The CDR3 DNA is TGTGCCAGCAGCGCCCGGGGGGGCCGGGACACTGAAGCTTTCTTT. It translates to CASSARGGRDTEAFF.

CDR3 in amino acids: CASSLSVEAPSSYNEQFF. CDR3 in DNA: TGTGCCAGCAGCTTGAGCGTGGAGGCCCCTTCTTCCTACAATGAGCAGTTCTTC. The chain has TRBV5-5 and TRBJ2-1, with D perhaps TRBD2 (5 bases). CDR3 size: 18 residues. Looked up from germline, CDR1 is SGHKS and CDR2 is YYEKEE (reference sequence). Trimming pared 1 base from V and 1 base from J, leaving 18 bases between.

This clonotype was found a few times. This sequence joins TRBV24-1 and TRBJ2-5, with 7 bases aligning to TRBD2. Germline V gene sequence: CDR1 KGHDR, CDR2 SFDVKD. The CDR3 length is 14 residues. After removal of 5 bases from V and 7 bases from J, the junction contained 9 bases not matched to a gene. DNA of the CDR3: TGTGCCACCAGTGTTTCCGCGGGGGTCGGGACCCAGTACTTC. Encoded protein: CATSVSAGVGTQYF.

V and J are TRBV29-1 and TRBJ2-1, with D possibly TRBD1 on 6 matching bases. CDR1 is SQVTM, CDR2 ANQGSEA, per germline. The V end lost 1 base, the J end lost 3 bases, and 10 bases lay between the germline ends. This CDR3 has 14 residues. The CDR3 DNA is TGCAGCGTTGAAGTAGGGGGAAACTACAATGAGCAGTTCTTC. This gives the protein CSVEVGGNYNEQFF.

V usage is TRBV9 and J usage is TRBJ2-5, with TRBD2 matching 8 bases. The CDR3 runs 16 residues. The V segment lost 3 bases and the J segment 5 bases; nucleotides outside the gene matches: 12. Germline V gives CDR1 SGDLS, CDR2 YYNGEE. The CDR3 bases are TGTGCCAGCAGCGACGAGGGTAGCGGGACGGTGGAGACCCAGTACTTC. Protein: CASSDEGSGTVETQYF.

This clonotype was detected a few times. Sequence at one end of the junction differs from germline and may be a read error. The chain has TRBV15 and TRBJ2-4, with D tentatively TRBD1 (6 bases). Germline lookup yields CDR1 LNHNV and CDR2 YYDKDF (reference sequence). CDR3 length: 16 residues. In nucleotides, the CDR3 is TGTGCCACCAGCAGAGATTCAGGGGCGATGGGTAACATTCAATACTTC. Amino acid sequence: CATSRDSGAMGNIQYF. Filled out from reference TRBV15 and TRBJ2-4, the complete variable domain reads DAMVIQNPRYQVTQFGKPVTLSCSQTLNHNVMYWYQQKSSQAPKLLFHYYDKDFNNEADTPDNFQSRRPNTSFCFLDIRSPGLGDTAMYLCATSRDSGAMGNIQYFGAGTRLSVL.